This T cell receptor (beta chain) emerged from a study of shared clonotypes between healthy human individuals. Across the whole study: The cohort comprised a couple of women and a few men. Their ages spanned 18 to 49 years. Study-wide results and limits: Non-shared clonotypes had lower generation probabilities than clonotypes shared by all four sorted-subset donors.

Comments on this clone: What it binds is unknown.

The CDR3 is 13 amino acids. CDR1 is LNHDA, CDR2 SQIVND, per germline (reference sequence). The germline V and J ends were trimmed by 4 bases and 3 bases, with 10 bases remaining between them. Naive CD8 cells were CD45RO-negative, positively selected for CCR7, excluding terminally differentiated effector memory CD45RA+ cells. How the authors handled the data: With immunoSEQ giving junction-only sequences and no quality scores, filtering differed. Clones were sequenced by immunoSEQ multiplex PCR, and TCRdb holds only the in-frame ones, with some missing. V and J calls plus clone size are reproduced from that table; the DNA served to infer D and trimming. This sample has 650,000 to 800,000 clones, with around 90% found just once.

The chain has TRBV19 and TRBJ2-7, with D possibly TRBD2 on 6 matching bases. The source is a man aged 25-45 years in good health. Sequences were obtained from naive CD8+ T cells sorted from blood. The chain's CDR3 is CASSKFSGYEQYF. The CDR3 region has the DNA TGTGCCAGTAGTAAGTTTAGCGGCTACGAGCAGTACTTC. The whole variable domain, filled in from reference TRBV19 and TRBJ2-7, reads DGGITQSPKYLFRKEGQNVTLSCEQNLNHDAMYWYRQDPGQGLRLIYYSQIVNDFQKGDIAEGYSVSREKKESFPLTVTSAQKNPTAFYLCASSKFSGYEQYFGPGTRLTVT.